Each of the 12 T cell receptor beta chains below was sequenced from the same sample in a study of identical twins' blood T cells. Each CDR3 protein gets one entry after TCRdb re-called the 5' RACE reads with MiXCR. The sample has over a thousand distinct CDR3 sequences; approximately 80% are singletons. The specimen sequenced was PBMCs. These receptors originate from a woman aged 18 to 55 in good health.

This sequence joins TRBV20-1 and TRBJ2-7, with 9 bases that match TRBD1. The trim removed 6 bases at V and 2 bases at J, leaving 5 bases unmatched. The CDR3 consists of 13 residues. CDR1 and CDR2 (germline): DFQATT, SNEGSKA (reference sequence). The CDR3 reads CSAQGQGTYEQYF. In nucleotides, the CDR3 is TGCAGTGCCCAGGGACAGGGCACCTACGAGCAGTACTTC.

The gene calls are TRBV7-9 and TRBJ2-3; D gene uncertain. CDR3 length equals 13 residues. V was clipped by 5 bases and J by 6 bases, with 12 bases between them. Looked up from germline, CDR1 is SEHNR and CDR2 is FQNEAQ (reference sequence). CDR3 in amino acids: CASSLTTYDTQYF. In DNA form, the CDR3 reads TGTGCCAGCAGCCTAACTACGTACGATACGCAGTATTTT.

A remark on this clonotype: The junction and the germline gene differ at one end; a read error may be behind it. The J gene is TRBJ2-1, the V gene TRBV20-1, with 11 bases identical to TRBD2. The CDR3 extends over 18 amino acids. CDR1 is DFQATT and CDR2 is SNEGSKA in the germline V gene (reference sequence). The CDR3 DNA follows: TGCAGTGCTCCTGAACTAGCGGGGGTTGTCAGCTCCTACAGTGAGCAGTTCTTC. This codes for CSAPELAGVVSSYSEQFF.

In the case of this clonotype: The junction differs from germline at one of its ends, possibly a read error. The gene calls are TRBV7-6 and TRBJ2-5, with D unclear. The CDR3 consists of 15 residues. The germline CDR1 and CDR2 sequences are SGHVS and FNYEAQ. The CDR3 coding sequence is TGTGCCAGCAGCTTAGTCCCGGAATTCCAAGGGACCCAGTACTTC. This sequence encodes CASSLVPEFQGTQYF.

There are a few counts of this clonotype. This chain joins TRBV10-1 and TRBJ1-1; weak D call: TRBD1 (5 bases). V lost 6 bases, J lost 2 bases, and 13 bases lay in between. This CDR3 has 14 amino acids. Germline CDR1 WNHNN, CDR2 SYGVQD (reference sequence). The CDR3 DNA follows: TGCGCCAGCAGCGAGGGACGGCAAAACACTGAAGCTTTCTTT. As protein: CASSEGRQNTEAFF.

This clonotype came up once. The chain uses TRBV19 and TRBJ1-5, with D unresolved. V was cut by 7 bases and J by 0 bases, with 13 bases left in between. Per the germline V gene, CDR1 is LNHDA and CDR2 is SQIVND (reference sequence). The CDR3 contains 15 residues. As DNA, the CDR3 is TGTGCCAGTAACCGGAGAGAAAATAGCAATCAGCCCCAGCATTTT. Protein sequence: CASNRRENSNQPQHF. The variable domain in full, completed from reference TRBV19 and TRBJ1-5, reads DGGITQSPKYLFRKEGQNVTLSCEQNLNHDAMYWYRQDPGQGLRLIYYSQIVNDFQKGDIAEGYSVSREKKESFPLTVTSAQKNPTAFYLCASNRRENSNQPQHFGDGTRLSIL.

The chain joins TRBV7-2 to TRBJ1-1, with 8 bases lining up with TRBD1. CDR3 length: 13 amino acids. Germline V lookup: CDR1 SGHTA, CDR2 FQGNSA. V lost 1 base, J lost 6 bases, and 1 base stayed unmatched. CDR3 in amino acids: CASSLDRGAEAFF. CDR3 nucleotide sequence: TGTGCCAGCAGCTTAGACAGGGGGGCTGAAGCTTTCTTT.

This chain links TRBV4-1 with TRBJ1-1, with D unclear. Germline lookup yields CDR1 MGHRA and CDR2 YSYEKL. The CDR3 sequence is 15 residues long. V was clipped by 4 bases and J by 1 base, with 13 bases between them. The CDR3 sequence: CASSLYFMTNTEAFF. DNA of the CDR3: TGCGCCAGCAGCCTATATTTCATGACGAACACTGAAGCTTTCTTT.

The count of this clonotype is one. The chain combines TRBV20-1 with TRBJ2-2; D might be TRBD1 (5 bases). V shed 6 bases and J shed 0 bases, with 11 bases lying between them. This CDR3 region has 14 residues. CDR1 DFQATT and CDR2 SNEGSKA come from the germline V gene (reference sequence). This chain's CDR3 is CSAYDSANTGELFF. Here the CDR3 DNA reads TGCAGTGCCTACGACAGTGCGAACACCGGGGAGCTGTTTTTT.

This clonotype was found a few times. One junction end disagrees with the germline gene, perhaps due to a read error. The chain recombines TRBV5-5 with TRBJ1-1; the D is unclear. Germline assignment: CDR1 SGHKS and CDR2 YYEKEE (reference sequence). The CDR3 contains 15 residues. CDR3 sequence (DNA): TGTGCCAGCAGATTGGGCCGGTCCGTGAACACTGAAGCTTTCTTT. It yields the protein CASRLGRSVNTEAFF.

The V and J genes are TRBV4-3 and TRBJ1-1; D remains ambiguous. Looked up from germline, CDR1 is LGHNA and CDR2 is YSLEER. The CDR3 consists of 15 residues. Trimming removed 0 bases from V and 3 bases from J, with 11 bases in between. The CDR3 nucleotides are TGCGCCAGCAGCCAAGAGGGGTCAGTTTACACTGAAGCTTTCTTT. Residues: CASSQEGSVYTEAFF.

J is TRBJ2-3 and V is TRBV2; D is perhaps TRBD1 or TRBD2 (6 bases each). In germline, CDR1 is SNHLY, CDR2 FYNNEI. V was trimmed by 2 bases and J by 3 bases, leaving 15 bases between them. The CDR3 is 16 residues long. CDR3 DNA: TGTGCCAGCAGTGAAATGGGGGGCTCGAGTACAGATACGCAGTATTTT. Its protein is CASSEMGGSSTDTQYF.